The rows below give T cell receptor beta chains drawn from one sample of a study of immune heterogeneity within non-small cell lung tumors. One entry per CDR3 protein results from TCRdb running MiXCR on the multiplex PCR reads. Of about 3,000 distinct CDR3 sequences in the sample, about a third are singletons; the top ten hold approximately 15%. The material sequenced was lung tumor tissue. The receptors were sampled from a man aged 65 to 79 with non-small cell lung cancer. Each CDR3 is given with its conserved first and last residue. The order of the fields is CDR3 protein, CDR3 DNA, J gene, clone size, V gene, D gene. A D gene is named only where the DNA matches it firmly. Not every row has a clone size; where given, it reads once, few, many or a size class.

CDR3: CASSRPPTDTQYF
DNA: TGTGCCAGTAGTAGGCCGCCCACAGATACGCAGTATTTT
J: TRBJ2-3
size: NA
V: TRBV19
D: NA

CDR3: CASSSGGSMPDGYTF
DNA: TGTGCCAGCAGTTCCGGGGGATCTATGCCGGATGGCTACACCTTC
J: TRBJ1-2
size: few
V: TRBV12-3/TRBV12-4
D: NA

CDR3: CVSSELPGWASEGYEQYF
DNA: TGTGTCAGCAGTGAATTGCCGGGCTGGGCTAGCGAGGGCTACGAGCAGTACTTC
J: TRBJ2-7
size: NA
V: TRBV6-1
D: NA

CDR3: CASSPDAHSVGNIQYF
DNA: TGTGCCAGCAGCCCGGATGCCCATAGCGTAGGGAACATTCAGTACTTC
J: TRBJ2-4
size: few
V: TRBV9
D: NA

CDR3: CASSFRLQETQYF
DNA: TGTGCCAGCAGCTTCCGACTTCAAGAGACCCAGTACTTC
J: TRBJ2-5
size: NA
V: TRBV7-6
D: NA

CDR3: CASSEALPTAASGNTIYF
DNA: TGTGCCAGCAGTGAAGCGCTTCCGACAGCCGCTTCTGGAAACACCATATATTTT
J: TRBJ1-3
size: few
V: TRBV2
D: NA

CDR3: CASSPTVGGGRDEQYF
DNA: TGCGCCAGCAGCCCCACCGTGGGGGGAGGGAGGGACGAGCAGTACTTC
J: TRBJ2-7
size: NA
V: TRBV4-1
D: TRBD2

CDR3: CASSYGQGGYGYTF
DNA: TGTGCCAGCAGTTATGGACAGGGCGGCTATGGCTACACCTTC
J: TRBJ1-2
size: few
V: TRBV27
D: TRBD1

CDR3: CASNENYPNEQFF
DNA: TGTGCCAGCAATGAAAACTACCCCAATGAGCAGTTCTTC
J: TRBJ2-1
size: NA
V: TRBV6-1
D: NA

CDR3: CASSDRGQPQHF
DNA: TGTGCCAGCAGTGATCGGGGACAGCCCCAGCATTTT
J: TRBJ1-5
size: NA
V: TRBV6-1
D: NA

CDR3: CASSYIAGKAYEQYF
DNA: TGTGCCAGCAGTTACATAGCGGGAAAAGCTTACGAGCAGTACTTC
J: TRBJ2-7
size: NA
V: TRBV6-2/TRBV6-3
D: TRBD2

CDR3: CAWRTGFGQALTDTQYF
DNA: TGTGCCTGGAGAACTGGATTCGGACAGGCCCTCACAGATACGCAGTATTTT
J: TRBJ2-3
size: NA
V: TRBV30
D: TRBD1

CDR3: CASSPGQGPTEAFF
DNA: TGTGCCAGCAGCCCCGGACAGGGCCCCACTGAAGCTTTCTTT
J: TRBJ1-1
size: NA
V: TRBV11-3
D: TRBD1

CDR3: CASSLLGVNTEAFF
DNA: TGTGCCAGCAGCTTGTTGGGGGTGAACACTGAAGCTTTCTTT
J: TRBJ1-1
size: few
V: TRBV5-8
D: NA

CDR3: CASSRTGVLYEQYF
DNA: TGTGCCAGCTCGCGGACAGGGGTCCTCTACGAGCAGTACTTC
J: TRBJ2-7
size: few
V: TRBV18
D: TRBD1

CDR3: CAISEKIAKAGEQYF
DNA: TGTGCCATCAGTGAGAAAATTGCCAAAGCGGGGGAGCAGTACTTC
J: TRBJ2-7
size: NA
V: TRBV10-3
D: TRBD2

CDR3: CASSYAEETQYF
DNA: TGTGCCAGCAGTTATGCCGAAGAGACCCAGTACTTC
J: TRBJ2-5
size: few
V: TRBV6-5
D: NA

CDR3: CSARARTLNTEAFF
DNA: TGCAGTGCTAGGGCCAGGACCCTAAACACTGAAGCTTTCTTT
J: TRBJ1-1
size: large
V: TRBV20-1
D: NA

CDR3: CASSPPSGGTEAFF
DNA: TGTGCCAGCTCACCACCGTCGGGCGGCACTGAAGCTTTCTTT
J: TRBJ1-1
size: NA
V: TRBV18
D: NA

CDR3: CSARTSGRGETQYF
DNA: TGCAGTGCTAGGACTAGCGGGAGAGGCGAGACCCAGTACTTC
J: TRBJ2-5
size: NA
V: TRBV20-1
D: TRBD2

CDR3: CASGGHGSYGYTF
DNA: TGTGCCAGTGGGGGGCACGGGTCCTATGGCTACACCTTC
J: TRBJ1-2
size: NA
V: TRBV6-1
D: NA

CDR3: CATSRGGDTQYF
DNA: TGTGCCACCTCAAGGGGCGGAGATACGCAGTATTTT
J: TRBJ2-3
size: NA
V: TRBV12-3/TRBV12-4
D: NA

CDR3: CASSYGPGFGEQYF
DNA: TGTGCCAGCAGTTACGGACCCGGCTTCGGGGAGCAGTACTTC
J: TRBJ2-7
size: NA
V: TRBV6-2/TRBV6-3
D: NA

CDR3: CSAENKKTQYF
DNA: TGCAGTGCTGAGAACAAGAAGACCCAGTACTTC
J: TRBJ2-5
size: NA
V: TRBV20-1
D: NA

CDR3: CSARAGEHGDEQYF
DNA: TGCAGTGCTCGGGCGGGGGAGCACGGGGACGAGCAGTACTTC
J: TRBJ2-7
size: NA
V: TRBV20-1
D: TRBD2

CDR3: CASSLAKGSGNTTYF
DNA: TGTGCCAGCAGTTTAGCGAAGGGCTCTGGAAACACCACATATTTT
J: TRBJ1-3
size: NA
V: TRBV12-3/TRBV12-4
D: NA